A selection of T cell receptor beta chains follows, all from one sample in a study of T cell responses to AZD1222 COVID-19 vaccine. Profiling relied on immunoSEQ multiplex PCR, and the TCRdb table lists in-frame clones only, not all of them. This sample has under 150,000 clones, with around 83% found just once. The specimen was peripheral blood, collected on day 0 of MenACWY control vaccination. Every receptor here comes from an adult in good health. Both conserved end residues are trimmed from each CDR3. Rows may omit the clone size; those that give it use once, few, many or a size class.

j_call,clone_size,v_call,cdr3_aa
TRBJ2-2,NA,TRBV5-4,ASSLGGQGGTGELF
TRBJ1-2,few,TRBV11-1,ASSPGTGGFYGYT
TRBJ1-5,NA,TRBV12-3/TRBV12-4,ASSFRGHQPQH
TRBJ1-5,NA,TRBV12-3/TRBV12-4,ASSYRQNQPQH
TRBJ1-1,NA,TRBV30,AWNHRVNTEAF
TRBJ2-6,once,TRBV9,ASSVGGAATSGANVLT
TRBJ1-1,NA,TRBV20-1,SASPTSMNTEAF
TRBJ2-2,NA,TRBV5-4,ASSRDRAGELF
TRBJ2-5,NA,TRBV6-5,ASSYSGQKKETQY
TRBJ1-1,NA,TRBV18,ASSGQTVGMNTEAF
TRBJ1-2,NA,TRBV10-2,ASRRGEGYT
TRBJ1-1,NA,TRBV6-5,ASPNGGYTEAF
TRBJ2-7,NA,TRBV9,ASSSGLPPYEQY
TRBJ2-3,NA,TRBV5-1,ASSLEFLLAGPYTDTQY
TRBJ2-3,NA,TRBV4-2,ASSQGVGSTDTQY
TRBJ1-6,few,TRBV6-1,ASSEAVRIWYSPLH
TRBJ2-3,NA,TRBV6-4,ASSETGTTDTQY
TRBJ2-5,NA,TRBV7-9,ASSNGAARGFGETQY
TRBJ2-1,NA,TRBV7-9,ASSRMNNEQF
TRBJ1-5,few,TRBV11-2,ASSSFELDQPQH
TRBJ2-5,few,TRBV7-6,ASSARQGRTETQY
TRBJ2-4,few,TRBV18,ASSPAGTGWY
TRBJ1-4,NA,TRBV27,ASSSRVHREKLF
TRBJ1-5,few,TRBV5-6,ASSSGRYNQPQH
TRBJ1-4,NA,TRBV19,ASSKWGPDEKLF
TRBJ1-5,NA,TRBV19,ASSILGQPQH
TRBJ1-5,once,TRBV11-2,ASSGQGKGQPQH